This T cell receptor beta chain was identified during a study of response to subunit inactivated influenza vaccine. Whole-study results and caveats: New T cells are recruited in small numbers by each seasonal influenza vaccination, according to the authors' suggestion.

One entry per CDR3 protein results from TCRdb running MiXCR on the RT-PCR reads. In the table there are about 500,000 distinct CDR3 sequences, 16% of which are singletons. With regard to this clonotype: Its antigen is undetermined.

The clonotype was recovered from a man aged 50-75 years who received an inactivated influenza vaccine. The sample here was CD4+ T cells sorted from PBMCs, taken roughly 24 months after vaccination.

CDR3 region: CSARDLTASSYNSPLHF. The CDR3 region has the DNA TGCAGTGCTAGAGATCTAACAGCGAGCTCCTATAATTCACCCCTCCACTTT. V and J are TRBV20-1 and TRBJ1-6; D gene unclear. V was trimmed by 0 bases and J by 0 bases, leaving 12 bases between them. The CDR3 consists of 17 residues. Germline V gene data show CDR1 as DFQATT and CDR2 as SNEGSKA (reference sequence).